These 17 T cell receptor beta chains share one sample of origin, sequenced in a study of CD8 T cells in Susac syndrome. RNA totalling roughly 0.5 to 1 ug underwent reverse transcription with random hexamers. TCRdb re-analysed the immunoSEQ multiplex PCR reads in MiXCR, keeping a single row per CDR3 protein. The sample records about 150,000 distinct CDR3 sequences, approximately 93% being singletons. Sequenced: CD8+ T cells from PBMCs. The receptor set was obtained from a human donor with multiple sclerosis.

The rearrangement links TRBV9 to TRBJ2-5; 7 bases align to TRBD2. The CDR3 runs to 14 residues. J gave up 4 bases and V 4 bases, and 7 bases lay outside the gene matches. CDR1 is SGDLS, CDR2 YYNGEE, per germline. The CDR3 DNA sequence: TGTGCCAGCAGCCGGAGCGGGGCGCGAGAGACCCAGTACTTC. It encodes CASSRSGARETQYF.

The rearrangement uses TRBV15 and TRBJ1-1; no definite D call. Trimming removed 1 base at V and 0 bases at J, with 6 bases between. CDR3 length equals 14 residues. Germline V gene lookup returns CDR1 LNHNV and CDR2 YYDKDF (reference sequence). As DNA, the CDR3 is TGTGCCACCAGCAGAGGAGCCCTGAACACTGAAGCTTTCTTT. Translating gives CATSRGALNTEAFF.

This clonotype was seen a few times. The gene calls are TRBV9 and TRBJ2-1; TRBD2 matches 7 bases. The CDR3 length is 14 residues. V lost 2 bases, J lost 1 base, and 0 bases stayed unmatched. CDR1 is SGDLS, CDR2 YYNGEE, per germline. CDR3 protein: CASSVGGSYNEQFF. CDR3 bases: TGTGCCAGCAGCGTCGGGGGGTCCTACAATGAGCAGTTCTTC.

For the CDR3, the DNA is TGTGCCAGCACCCCGAGGCTCTCTGGGGCCAACGTCCTGACTTTC. Protein sequence: CASTPRLSGANVLTF. The chain is built from TRBV2 and TRBJ2-6; unclear D gene. Germline CDR1 SNHLY, CDR2 FYNNEI. The length of the CDR3 is 15 residues. The V and J ends lost 7 bases and 0 bases respectively, with 10 bases between them.

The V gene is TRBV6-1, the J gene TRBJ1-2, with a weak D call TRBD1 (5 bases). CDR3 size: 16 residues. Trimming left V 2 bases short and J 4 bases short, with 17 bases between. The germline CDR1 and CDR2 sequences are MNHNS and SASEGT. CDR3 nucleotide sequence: TGTGCCAGCAGTGAACAGGTCGGGAGGGGAGCCTATGGCTACACCTTC. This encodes CASSEQVGRGAYGYTF.

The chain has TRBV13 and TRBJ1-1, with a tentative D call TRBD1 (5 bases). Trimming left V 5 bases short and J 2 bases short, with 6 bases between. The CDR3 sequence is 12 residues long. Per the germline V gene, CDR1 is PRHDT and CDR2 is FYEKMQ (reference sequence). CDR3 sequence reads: CASSDSNTEAFF. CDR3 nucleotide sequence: TGTGCCAGCAGCGACAGTAACACTGAAGCTTTCTTT.

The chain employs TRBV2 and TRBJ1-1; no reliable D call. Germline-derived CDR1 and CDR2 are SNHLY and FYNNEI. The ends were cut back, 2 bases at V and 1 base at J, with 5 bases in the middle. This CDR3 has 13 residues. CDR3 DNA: TGTGCCAGCAGTGAAACTGCGAACACTGAAGCTTTCTTT. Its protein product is CASSETANTEAFF.

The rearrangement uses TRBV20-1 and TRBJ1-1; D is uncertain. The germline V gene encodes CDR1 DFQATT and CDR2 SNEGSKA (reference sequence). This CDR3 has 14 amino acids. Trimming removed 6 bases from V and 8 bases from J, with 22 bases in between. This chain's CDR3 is CSANRLEGTREAFF. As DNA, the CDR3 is TGCAGTGCCAACCGGCTGGAGGGAACTAGGGAAGCTTTCTTT.

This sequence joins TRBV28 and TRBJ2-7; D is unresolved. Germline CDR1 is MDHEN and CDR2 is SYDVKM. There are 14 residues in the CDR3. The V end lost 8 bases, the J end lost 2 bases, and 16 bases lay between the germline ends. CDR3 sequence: CASGPATPAYEQYF. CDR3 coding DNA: TGTGCCAGCGGCCCAGCGACACCGGCCTACGAGCAGTACTTC. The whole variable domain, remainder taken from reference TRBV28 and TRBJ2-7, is DVKVTQSSRYLVKRTGEKVFLECVQDMDHENMFWYRQDPGLGLRLIYFSYDVKMKEKGDIPEGYSVSREKKERFSLILESASTNQTSMYLCASGPATPAYEQYFGPGTRLTVT.

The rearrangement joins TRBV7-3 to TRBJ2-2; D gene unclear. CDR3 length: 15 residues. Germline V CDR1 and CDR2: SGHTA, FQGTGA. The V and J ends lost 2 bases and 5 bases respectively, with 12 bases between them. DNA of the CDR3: TGTGCCAGCAGCTTATCGACTTTCCCGACCGGGGAGCTGTTTTTT. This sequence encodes CASSLSTFPTGELFF.

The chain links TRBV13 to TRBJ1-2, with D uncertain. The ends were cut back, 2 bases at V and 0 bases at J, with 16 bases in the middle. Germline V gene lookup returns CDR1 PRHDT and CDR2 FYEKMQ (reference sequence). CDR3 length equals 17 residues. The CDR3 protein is CASSLSMPGLANYGYTF. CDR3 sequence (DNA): TGTGCCAGCAGCTTAAGTATGCCAGGCCTAGCTAACTATGGCTACACCTTC.

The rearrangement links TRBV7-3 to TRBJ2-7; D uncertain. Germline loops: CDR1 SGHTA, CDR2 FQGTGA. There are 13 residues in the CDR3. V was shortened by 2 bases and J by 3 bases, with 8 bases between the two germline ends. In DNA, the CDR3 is TGTGCCAGCAGCTTAGACTCCGGCTACGAGCAGTACTTC. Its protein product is CASSLDSGYEQYF.

In nucleotides, the CDR3 is TGTGCCAGCAGCTTAGGGGTCAGAACCTACGAGCAGTACTTC. As protein: CASSLGVRTYEQYF. J is TRBJ2-7 and V is TRBV13; D is unresolved. The CDR3 is 14 residues long. Germline V gene sequence: CDR1 PRHDT, CDR2 FYEKMQ (reference sequence). V was trimmed by 0 bases and J by 2 bases, leaving 8 bases between them.

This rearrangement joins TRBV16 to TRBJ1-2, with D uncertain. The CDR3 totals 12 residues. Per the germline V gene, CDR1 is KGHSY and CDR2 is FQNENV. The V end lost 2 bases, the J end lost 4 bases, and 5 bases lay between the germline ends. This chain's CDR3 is CASSQLLYGYTF. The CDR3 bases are TGTGCCAGCAGCCAACTCCTCTATGGCTACACCTTC. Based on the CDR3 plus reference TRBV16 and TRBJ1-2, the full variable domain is GEEVAQTPKHLVRGEGQKAKLYCAPIKGHSYVFWYQQVLKNEFKFLISFQNENVFDETGMPKERFSAKCLPNSPCSLEIQATKLEDSAVYFCASSQLLYGYTFGSGTRLTVV.

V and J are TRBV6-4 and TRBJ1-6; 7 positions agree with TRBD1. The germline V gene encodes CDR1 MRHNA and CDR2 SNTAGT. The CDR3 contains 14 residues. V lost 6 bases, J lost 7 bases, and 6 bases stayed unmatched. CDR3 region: CASSPGDRNSPLHF. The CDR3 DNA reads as TGTGCCAGCAGCCCCGGGGACAGAAATTCACCCCTCCACTTT.

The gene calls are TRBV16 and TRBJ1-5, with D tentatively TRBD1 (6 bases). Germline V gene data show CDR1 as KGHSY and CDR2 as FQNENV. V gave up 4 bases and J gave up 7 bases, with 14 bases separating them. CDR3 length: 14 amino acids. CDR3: CASSRAEGQQPQHF. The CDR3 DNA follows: TGTGCCAGCAGCCGCGCCGAGGGACAACAGCCCCAGCATTTT.

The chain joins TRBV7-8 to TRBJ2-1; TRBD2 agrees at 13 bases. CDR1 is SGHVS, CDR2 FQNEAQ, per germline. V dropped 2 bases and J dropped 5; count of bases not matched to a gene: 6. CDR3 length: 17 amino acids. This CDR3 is CASSLTLLAGGNNEQFF. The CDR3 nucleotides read TGTGCCAGCAGCTTAACGTTACTAGCGGGGGGGAACAATGAGCAGTTCTTC.